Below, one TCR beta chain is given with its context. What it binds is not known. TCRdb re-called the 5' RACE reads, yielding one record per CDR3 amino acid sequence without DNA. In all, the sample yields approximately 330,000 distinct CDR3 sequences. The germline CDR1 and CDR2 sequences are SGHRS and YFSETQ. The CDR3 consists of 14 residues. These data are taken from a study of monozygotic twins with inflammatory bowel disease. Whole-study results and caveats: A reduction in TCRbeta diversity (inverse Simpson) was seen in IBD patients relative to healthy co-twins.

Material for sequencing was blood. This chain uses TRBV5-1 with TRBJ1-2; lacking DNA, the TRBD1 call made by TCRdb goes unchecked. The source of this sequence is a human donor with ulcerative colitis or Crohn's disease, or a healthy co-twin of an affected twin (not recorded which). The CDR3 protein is CASSLEWGDYGYTF.